Following are 8 T cell receptor beta chains from one sample sequenced in a study of response to subunit inactivated influenza vaccine. TCRdb ran MiXCR on the RT-PCR reads and lists one entry per CDR3 protein. The sample carries hundreds of thousands of distinct CDR3 sequences, approximately 13% recorded once. Sequenced here: PBMCs from blood, sampled around 14 days before vaccination. Receptors originate from a man over 45 who received an inactivated influenza vaccine.

This chain uses TRBV20-1 with TRBJ2-7; TRBD1 matches at 7 bases. V shed 7 bases and J 5 bases; nucleotides not matched to a gene: 8. The CDR3 contains 12 residues. CDR1 and CDR2 from the germline V gene are DFQATT and SNEGSKA (reference sequence). CDR3 amino acids: CSGVGQNHEQYF. In DNA, the CDR3 is TGCAGTGGCGTGGGACAGAACCACGAGCAGTACTTC.

J is TRBJ2-7 and V is TRBV4-3; 8 bases fit TRBD1. Germline trimming cut 0 bases from V and 7 bases from J; bases unmatched to any gene: 11. CDR3 length: 16 residues. Per the germline V gene, CDR1 is LGHNA and CDR2 is YSLEER. CDR3 bases: TGCGCCAGCAGCCAAGATCCGGACAGGGTGTTGGGAGAGCAGTACTTC. Translation: CASSQDPDRVLGEQYF.

This clonotype came up once. The junction does not match germline at one end; this may be a read error. This rearrangement joins TRBV5-5 to TRBJ2-5, with 16 bases matching TRBD2. The CDR3 spans 17 residues. Per germline, CDR1 SGHKS and CDR2 YYEKEE (reference sequence). CDR3 sequence: CASTLGLAGGTQETQYF. CDR3 DNA: TGTGCCAGCACCTTGGGACTAGCGGGGGGGACCCAAGAGACCCAGTACTTC.

This clonotype showed up just a few times. V is TRBV6-1 and J is TRBJ2-7; 11 nucleotides line up with TRBD1. This CDR3 is 16 amino acids long. Germline loops: CDR1 MNHNS, CDR2 SASEGT. Trimming cost V 5 bases and J 2 bases; bases outside gene matches: 8. CDR3 nucleotides: TGTGCCAGCAGTATCTTGCCGGGACAGGGGGCCTACGAGCAGTACTTC. Protein sequence: CASSILPGQGAYEQYF.

V and J are TRBV5-1 and TRBJ2-5, with 12 bases that match TRBD2. V was pared by 1 base and J by 3 bases, with 10 bases of the junction left unmatched. CDR3 size: 18 residues. Per the germline V gene, CDR1 is SGHRS and CDR2 is YFSETQ. CDR3 bases: TGCGCCAGCAGCTTGCAAAAGACTAGCGGGAGTGGGGAAGAGACCCAGTACTTC. It encodes CASSLQKTSGSGEETQYF.

This chain links TRBV4-2 with TRBJ2-7; D is perhaps TRBD2 (6 bases). Germline V gene lookup returns CDR1 LGHNA and CDR2 YNFKEQ. Between the trimmed V and J ends, which lost 2 bases and 2 bases, there was a span of 10 bases. The CDR3 is 14 residues long. The CDR3 bases are TGTGCCAGCAGCCAATATCGGGGGACCTACGAGCAGTACTTC. Amino acids: CASSQYRGTYEQYF.

The rearrangement uses TRBV12-3 or TRBV12-4 and TRBJ2-5; 8 nucleotides line up with TRBD2. The V segment lost 7 bases and the J segment 2 bases; nucleotides outside the gene matches: 3. The CDR3 covers 13 residues. The CDR3 loop reads CASKGTRQETQYF. The CDR3 region has the DNA TGTGCCAGCAAAGGGACTAGACAAGAGACCCAGTACTTC.

This clonotype was recorded a few times. The CDR3 loop reads CASSSRGGIAGGAETQYF. CDR3 DNA sequence: TGTGCCAGCAGTTCGAGGGGGGGAATAGCGGGAGGGGCAGAGACCCAGTACTTC. The rearrangement links TRBV27 to TRBJ2-5; TRBD2 matches at 11 bases. After removal of 4 bases from V and 4 bases from J, the junction contained 14 bases not matched to a gene. Germline loops: CDR1 MNHEY, CDR2 SMNVEV (reference sequence). The CDR3 sequence is 18 residues long.